The 9 T cell receptor beta chains in this list originate from one sample, sequenced in a study of CD8 T cell repertoires and HIV-1 epitope variants (TCRdb year 2020). The library came from the immunoSEQ multiplex PCR assay. In TCRdb, the immuneACCESS table is reduced to in-frame sequences with V and J assigned. These tables do not hold every clone; where another copy was compared, an unresolved V gene accounts for under half, and the others remain unexplained. Counted in this sample were 2,500 to 3,000 clones; 60% to 70% of them appeared once. The ten biggest clones cover about 40% of the sample. The antigens of these receptors remain unknown. Sequenced: cultured CD8+ T cells derived from PBMCs. Receptors were obtained from a male donor with HIV.

The chain uses TRBV7-6 and TRBJ2-2, with D possibly matching TRBD1 (7 bases). There are 15 residues in the CDR3. The germline gives CDR1 SGHVS, CDR2 FNYEAQ. The V and J ends lost 1 base and 7 bases respectively, with 13 bases between them. The CDR3 coding sequence is TGTGCCAGCAGCTTAGGTGGAGGGGGCAGCGGGGAGCTGTTTTTT. Protein sequence: CASSLGGGGSGELFF. Together with reference TRBV7-6 and TRBJ2-2, the CDR3 gives the full variable domain: GAGVSQSPRYKVTKRGQDVALRCDPISGHVSLYWYRQALGQGPEFLTYFNYEAQQDKSGLPNDRFSAERPEGSISTLTIQRTEQRDSAMYRCASSLGGGGSGELFFGEGSRLTVL.

The chain employs TRBV6-5 and TRBJ1-2, with no clear D. Deletions cut 7 bases from V and 2 bases from J, with 8 bases between. This CDR3 is built from 12 residues. Germline loops: CDR1 MNHEY, CDR2 SVGAGI. The CDR3 here is CASTGENYGYTF. The CDR3 DNA follows: TGTGCCAGCACCGGGGAAAACTATGGCTACACCTTC.

The chain recombines TRBV7-9 with TRBJ2-1, with 11 nucleotides matching TRBD1. Germline V lookup: CDR1 SEHNR, CDR2 FQNEAQ (reference sequence). The CDR3 extends over 14 amino acids. V shed 6 bases and J 8 bases; nucleotides not matched to a gene: 6. The CDR3 nucleotides are TGTGCCAGCAGGGTGGACAGGGGGCTTGATGAGCAGTTCTTC. As protein: CASRVDRGLDEQFF.

The CDR3, as DNA: TGTGCCAGCAGCCAGAGGACGGACTATGGCTACACCTTC. Amino acids: CASSQRTDYGYTF. V usage is TRBV14 and J usage is TRBJ1-2; D unclear. This CDR3 has 13 amino acids. Germline V gene sequence: CDR1 SGHDN, CDR2 FVKESK. Deletions cut 3 bases from V and 3 bases from J, with 8 bases between. Together with reference TRBV14 and TRBJ1-2, the CDR3 gives the full variable domain: EAGVTQFPSHSVIEKGQTVTLRCDPISGHDNLYWYRRVMGKEIKFLLHFVKESKQDESGMPNNRFLAERTGGTYSTLKVQPAELEDSGVYFCASSQRTDYGYTFGSGTRLTVV.

The genes are TRBV18 and TRBJ2-7; D is perhaps TRBD1 (6 bases). The CDR3 runs to 16 residues. Per germline, CDR1 KGHSH and CDR2 LQKENI. The V and J ends lost 1 base and 2 bases respectively, with 15 bases between them. CDR3 sequence (DNA): TGTGCCAGCTCACCACAGTTTGGGCAGGGGCCCTACGAGCAGTACTTC. It is translated as CASSPQFGQGPYEQYF.

This clone was detected only a few times. This chain uses TRBV2 with TRBJ2-2; D remains unclear. The CDR3 totals 14 residues. The ends were cut back, 3 bases at V and 1 base at J, with 6 bases in the middle. Germline values: CDR1 SNHLY, CDR2 FYNNEI. DNA for the CDR3: TGTGCCAGCAGTGACAGATTGAACACCGGGGAGCTGTTTTTT. Translation: CASSDRLNTGELFF. Together with reference TRBV2 and TRBJ2-2, the CDR3 gives the full variable domain: EPEVTQTPSHQVTQMGQEVILRCVPISNHLYFYWYRQILGQKVEFLVSFYNNEISEKSEIFDDQFSVERPDGSNFTLKIRSTKLEDSAMYFCASSDRLNTGELFFGEGSRLTVL.

V gene TRBV14 combines with J gene TRBJ2-1; maybe TRBD2 (6 bases). Germline CDR1 and CDR2: SGHDN and FVKESK. This CDR3 is 13 amino acids long. Trimming removed 3 bases from V and 10 bases from J, with 13 bases in between. The CDR3: CASSQGLLREQFF. The DNA for the CDR3 is TGTGCCAGCAGCCAGGGACTGCTCAGGGAGCAGTTCTTC.

V and J are TRBV5-1 and TRBJ2-5, with D perhaps TRBD1 (6 bases). The CDR3 extends over 15 amino acids. CDR1 and CDR2 (germline): SGHRS, YFSETQ. The V and J ends lost 1 base and 1 base respectively, with 11 bases between them. This CDR3 reads CASSLNRAGQETQYF. CDR3 bases: TGCGCCAGCAGCTTGAACAGGGCGGGCCAAGAGACCCAGTACTTC. Complete variable domain (other parts from reference TRBV5-1 and TRBJ2-5): KAGVTQTPRYLIKTRGQQVTLSCSPISGHRSVSWYQQTPGQGLQFLFEYFSETQRNKGNFPGRFSGRQFSNSRSEMNVSTLELGDSALYLCASSLNRAGQETQYFGPGTRLLVL.

The CDR3 sequence: CASTPWEASNTDTQYF. The CDR3 DNA sequence: TGTGCCAGCACCCCCTGGGAGGCCTCGAACACAGATACGCAGTATTTT. This chain joins TRBV11-2 and TRBJ2-3; perhaps TRBD2 as D (6 bases). V was shortened by 7 bases and J by 2 bases, with 19 bases between the two germline ends. The germline gives CDR1 SGHAT, CDR2 FQNNGV. The CDR3 covers 16 residues.